These 32 T cell receptor beta chains were all obtained from the same sample, sequenced in a study of shared clonotypes between healthy human individuals. Measured with immunoSEQ multiplex PCR; TCRdb has only the in-frame clones, and not every one. Here the sample spans 950,000 to 1,200,000 clones, 77% being singletons. Sequenced material: memory CD4+ T cells from PBMCs. The subset: CD45RA-negative fraction. These receptor sequences come from a man younger than 35 in good health. Some clones in this sample may be carry-over from other donors' samples.

The genes are TRBV7-9 and TRBJ2-5, with no clear D. The V gene's germline CDR1 is SEHNR and CDR2 FQNEAQ (reference sequence). V was clipped by 4 bases and J by 5 bases, with 14 bases between them. The CDR3 runs 14 residues. The CDR3, as DNA: TGTGCCAGCAGCTCCCCGGCCCTAATCGAGACCCAGTACTTC. This gives the protein CASSSPALIETQYF.

This clone has just a few counts. Possible read error: a much larger clone is one base away. V is TRBV30 and J is TRBJ1-4; weak D call: TRBD1 (5 bases). Germline V gene sequence: CDR1 GTSNPN, CDR2 SVGIG (reference sequence). The ends were cut back, 4 bases at V and 3 bases at J, with 9 bases in the middle. This CDR3 has 13 residues. In DNA form, the CDR3 reads TGTGCCTGGAATACGGGGGCTAATGAAAAACTGTTTTTT. Translated: CAWNTGANEKLFF.

A single count supports this clone. V gene TRBV7-2 combines with J gene TRBJ1-1, with 10 bases that match TRBD1. Germline CDR1 reads SGHTA; CDR2 reads FQGNSA. This CDR3 contains 14 residues. Germline trimming cut 5 bases from V and 6 bases from J; bases unmatched to any gene: 6. The CDR3 protein is CASSPWTGGAEAFF. The CDR3 DNA reads as TGTGCCAGCAGCCCATGGACAGGGGGAGCTGAAGCTTTCTTT.

V is TRBV5-1 and J is TRBJ1-1; 12 bases map to TRBD1. V trimming: 3 bases; J trimming: 5 bases; junction bases outside the gene matches: 5. The V gene's germline CDR1 is SGHRS and CDR2 YFSETQ. There are 15 residues in the CDR3. The CDR3 region is CASSSGQGAVTEAFF. The CDR3 DNA reads as TGCGCCAGCAGCTCGGGACAGGGGGCGGTGACTGAAGCTTTCTTT. The complete variable domain, with remaining parts taken from reference TRBV5-1 and TRBJ1-1, reads KAGVTQTPRYLIKTRGQQVTLSCSPISGHRSVSWYQQTPGQGLQFLFEYFSETQRNKGNFPGRFSGRQFSNSRSEMNVSTLELGDSALYLCASSSGQGAVTEAFFGQGTRLTVV.

The count of this clone is one. Other DNA variants within this sample encode the same CDR3. The CDR3: CASSLVPRTDTQYF. The CDR3 bases are TGCGCCAGCAGCTTGGTCCCGCGCACAGATACGCAGTATTTT. V gene TRBV5-1 combines with J gene TRBJ2-3; D gene unclear. The length of the CDR3 is 14 residues. CDR1 is SGHRS, CDR2 YFSETQ, per germline. V was shortened by 0 bases and J by 1 base, with 6 bases between the two germline ends.

The chain recombines TRBV11-3 with TRBJ2-7; D uncertain. The CDR3 is made up of 17 amino acids. Germline CDR1 SGHNT, CDR2 YENEEA. The V gene lost 0 bases and the J gene lost 7 bases, with 22 bases spanning the gap. The CDR3 sequence: CASSLEYFQTQFSEQYF. CDR3 nucleotides: TGTGCCAGCAGCTTAGAATATTTCCAGACTCAATTTTCGGAGCAGTACTTC.

The CDR3: CASSLGRESSYEQYF. The DNA for the CDR3 is TGCGCCAGCAGCTTGGGGAGGGAGAGCTCCTACGAGCAGTACTTC. The V gene is TRBV5-1, the J gene TRBJ2-7; D perhaps matches TRBD2 (6 bases). Germline CDR1 SGHRS, CDR2 YFSETQ. The CDR3 has 15 residues. Trimming took 0 bases from V and 0 from J, leaving 10 bases between them.

The rearrangement links TRBV5-6 to TRBJ2-3; 7 bases map to TRBD2. The CDR3 contains 16 residues. J lost 6 bases, V lost 4 bases, and 14 bases had no gene match. Germline V gives CDR1 SGHDT, CDR2 YYEEEE. The CDR3 nucleotides read TGTGCCAGCAGCCCTCGAGGTGGCGGGAGACCGGATACGCAGTATTTT. This gives the protein CASSPRGGGRPDTQYF.

V gene TRBV18 combines with J gene TRBJ2-7, with TRBD2 matching 7 bases. Germline V lookup: CDR1 KGHSH, CDR2 LQKENI. Trimming cost V 2 bases and J 1 base; bases outside gene matches: 11. The CDR3 spans 17 residues. In DNA, the CDR3 is TGTGCCAGCTCACCAATAATAGTTCAGCGGGGATCCTACGAGCAGTACTTC. Protein product: CASSPIIVQRGSYEQYF.

This clone was found a few times. V gene TRBV5-5 combines with J gene TRBJ1-1, with a weak D call TRBD1 (5 bases). The germline V gene encodes CDR1 SGHKS and CDR2 YYEKEE (reference sequence). V gave up 3 bases and J gave up 1 base, with 16 bases separating them. The CDR3 totals 16 residues. Here the CDR3 reads CASSSPGAQGNTEAFF. As DNA, the CDR3 is TGTGCCAGCAGCTCCCCCGGGGCCCAGGGGAACACTGAAGCTTTCTTT.

This chain uses TRBV5-6 with TRBJ1-2, with D perhaps matching TRBD1 (5 bases). The germline V and J ends were trimmed by 6 bases and 0 bases, with 15 bases remaining between them. CDR1 is SGHDT, CDR2 YYEEEE, per germline. The CDR3 spans 15 residues. The CDR3 sequence is CASTPQGLANYGYTF. DNA for the CDR3: TGTGCCAGCACCCCGCAGGGCCTAGCTAACTATGGCTACACCTTC.

This chain links TRBV29-1 with TRBJ2-1; D gene ambiguous. Germline values: CDR1 SQVTM, CDR2 ANQGSEA. The V and J ends lost 3 bases and 6 bases respectively, with 6 bases between them. This CDR3 is built from 11 residues. CDR3: CSVDSINEQFF. DNA of the CDR3: TGCAGCGTTGACTCAATCAATGAGCAGTTCTTC.

The chain is built from TRBV4-2 and TRBJ2-1; 8 nucleotides line up with TRBD2. The V gene end was trimmed by 2 bases and the J gene end by 0 bases; junction bases not matched to a gene: 0. Germline CDR1 reads LGHNA; CDR2 reads YNFKEQ. The CDR3 has 15 amino acids. CDR3 in DNA: TGTGCCAGCAGCCAACTAGCGGGCTCCTACAATGAGCAGTTCTTC. Protein sequence: CASSQLAGSYNEQFF.

This clone was detected ten times or more. The chain has TRBV19 and TRBJ1-1; 8 bases align to TRBD1. In germline, CDR1 is LNHDA, CDR2 SQIVND (reference sequence). This CDR3 is 13 amino acids long. Germline trimming cut 8 bases from V and 0 bases from J; bases unmatched to any gene: 2. CDR3 coding DNA: TGTGCCAGTTGGGACAGGATGAACACTGAAGCTTTCTTT. Residues: CASWDRMNTEAFF.

V usage is TRBV7-2 and J usage is TRBJ1-5, with D hard to call. CDR1 and CDR2 (germline): SGHTA, FQGNSA. The V gene lost 3 bases and the J gene lost 7 bases, with 13 bases spanning the gap. The length of the CDR3 is 14 residues. In nucleotides, the CDR3 is TGTGCCAGCAGCTTTGGCGGTGGTCCCCAGCCCCAGCATTTT. This sequence encodes CASSFGGGPQPQHF.

The V call is TRBV30, the J call TRBJ2-3; 7 nucleotides agree with TRBD2. V was clipped by 0 bases and J by 4 bases; unmatched bases: 7. CDR3 length: 15 residues. Germline loops: CDR1 GTSNPN, CDR2 SVGIG (reference sequence). CDR3 DNA: TGTGCCTGGAGTGTTGGGGGAGGGAGCGCAGATACGCAGTATTTT. Translating it yields CAWSVGGGSADTQYF.

This clone appeared many times. V usage is TRBV27 and J usage is TRBJ1-5; weak D call: TRBD1 (6 bases). V lost 5 bases and J lost 4, with 18 bases in between. Germline V gene sequence: CDR1 MNHEY, CDR2 SMNVEV (reference sequence). This CDR3 comprises 16 residues. The CDR3 loop reads CASSPRTVTRNQPQHF. In DNA form, the CDR3 reads TGTGCCAGCAGTCCCCGGACAGTGACAAGGAATCAGCCCCAGCATTTT.

V usage is TRBV7-2 and J usage is TRBJ1-2; no definite D call. Germline loops: CDR1 SGHTA, CDR2 FQGNSA. This CDR3 has 13 residues. Trimming left V 3 bases short and J 3 bases short, with 8 bases between. For the CDR3, the DNA is TGTGCCAGCAGCTTCGGCACGGACTATGGCTACACCTTC. It codes for CASSFGTDYGYTF.

DNA for the CDR3: TGTGCCAGCTCACTTGACAGGGGGCTTCAGCCCCAGCATTTT. It yields the protein CASSLDRGLQPQHF. V and J are TRBV18 and TRBJ1-5, with 10 bases aligning to TRBD1. Germline V gives CDR1 KGHSH, CDR2 LQKENI. The length of the CDR3 is 14 residues. V trimming: 4 bases; J trimming: 6 bases; junction bases outside the gene matches: 3.

V and J are TRBV10-3 and TRBJ2-7, with D perhaps TRBD2 (6 bases). CDR1 and CDR2 (germline): ENHRY, SYGVKD. The CDR3 runs 14 residues. V lost 3 bases and J lost 2, with 11 bases in between. Here the CDR3 reads CAISDQGLTYEQYF. CDR3 sequence (DNA): TGTGCCATCAGTGATCAGGGACTTACCTACGAGCAGTACTTC.

For this clone: Within the sample, other DNA sequences also encode this same CDR3. The genes are TRBV19 and TRBJ1-2; D gene unclear. CDR3 size: 12 residues. V lost 5 bases to trimming and J lost 4 bases, with 8 bases between them. Germline V lookup: CDR1 LNHDA, CDR2 SQIVND (reference sequence). In DNA form, the CDR3 reads TGTGCCAGTAGTTTACGAAGCTATGGCTACACCTTC. Amino acid sequence: CASSLRSYGYTF.

A word on this clone: A much larger clonotype is one base distant, so this may be a read error. The chain has TRBV11-2 and TRBJ2-1, with a tentative D call TRBD1 (6 bases). The CDR3 has 14 amino acids. V was cut by 4 bases and J by 0 bases, with 7 bases left in between. Germline CDR1 reads SGHAT; CDR2 reads FQNNGV. CDR3 residues: CASSSDSSYNEQFF. In DNA form, the CDR3 reads TGTGCCAGCAGCTCGGACAGCTCCTACAATGAGCAGTTCTTC.

The chain recombines TRBV12-5 with TRBJ2-3; D is possibly TRBD2 (5 bases). Looked up from germline, CDR1 is LGHNT and CDR2 is FRNRAP. The V and J ends lost 2 bases and 3 bases respectively, with 9 bases between them. CDR3 length equals 14 residues. CDR3 sequence reads: CASGLNRLTDTQYF. In DNA form, the CDR3 reads TGTGCTAGTGGTTTGAACCGACTAACAGATACGCAGTATTTT.

This clone came up once. The V gene is TRBV28, the J gene TRBJ2-1; D call uncertain. Germline V gives CDR1 MDHEN, CDR2 SYDVKM. V was cut by 5 bases and J by 8 bases, with 10 bases left in between. The CDR3 runs to 12 residues. The CDR3 here is CASSPGIHEQFF. The CDR3 nucleotides read TGTGCCAGCAGTCCCGGCATCCATGAGCAGTTCTTC.

Many counts were recorded for this clone. The chain carries TRBV7-3 and TRBJ2-1, with 7 bases that match TRBD1. Germline-derived CDR1 and CDR2 are SGHTA and FQGTGA. This CDR3 is 13 amino acids long. The ends lost 5 bases at V and 8 bases at J; junction bases unmatched: 6. Written as DNA, the CDR3 is TGTGCCAGCAGCGTACAGGGGTGGGATGAGCAGTTCTTC. As protein: CASSVQGWDEQFF.

The V and J genes are TRBV27 and TRBJ1-2, with 8 bases matching TRBD1. This CDR3 is built from 16 residues. Looked up from germline, CDR1 is MNHEY and CDR2 is SMNVEV (reference sequence). V dropped 3 bases and J dropped 5; count of bases not matched to a gene: 11. The CDR3 nucleotides are TGTGCCAGCAGTTTTTCAGGGGGCGCCATACAGTATGGCTACACCTTC. This sequence encodes CASSFSGGAIQYGYTF.

The V call is TRBV29-1, the J call TRBJ2-2; no definite D call. The germline gives CDR1 SQVTM, CDR2 ANQGSEA. V gave up 5 bases and J gave up 0 bases, with 10 bases separating them. This CDR3 comprises 14 residues. Here the CDR3 DNA reads TGCAGCGTTCGGTGGAATACGAACACCGGGGAGCTGTTTTTT. Its protein product is CSVRWNTNTGELFF.

This chain links TRBV28 with TRBJ1-2; weak D call: TRBD1 (5 bases). Per germline, CDR1 MDHEN and CDR2 SYDVKM. The CDR3 runs to 13 residues. V dropped 6 bases and J dropped 9 bases, with 17 bases sitting between them. As DNA, the CDR3 is TGTGCCAGCAGCCAAACCGGGACCCGTCGCTACACCTTC. This encodes CASSQTGTRRYTF.

Of note for this clone: A much larger clone is a single base away; this may be a read error. CDR3 coding DNA: TGTGCCAGCAGCTTAAGCGTGAGCACAGATACGCAGTATTTT. It is translated as CASSLSVSTDTQYF. The chain joins TRBV7-6 to TRBJ2-3; unclear D gene. The germline V and J ends were trimmed by 2 bases and 0 bases, with 6 bases remaining between them. The germline V gene has CDR1 SGHVS and CDR2 FNYEAQ. The CDR3 covers 14 residues.

The V call is TRBV30, the J call TRBJ1-6; D ambiguous. Germline lookup yields CDR1 GTSNPN and CDR2 SVGIG (reference sequence). Trimming took 3 bases from V and 14 from J, leaving 8 bases between them. This CDR3 is 10 amino acids long. The CDR3 coding sequence is TGTGCCTGGAGAGCGGGGTCCCTCCACTTT. Encoded protein: CAWRAGSLHF.

This chain joins TRBV28 and TRBJ1-2, with D unclear. V lost 1 base and J lost 6, with 12 bases in between. The length of the CDR3 is 14 residues. Germline CDR1 reads MDHEN; CDR2 reads SYDVKM. The CDR3 DNA is TGTGCCAGCAGTTTATCGACCCTCAGCCATGGCTACACCTTC. As protein: CASSLSTLSHGYTF.

J is TRBJ2-1 and V is TRBV5-1; 12 nucleotides align to TRBD2. This CDR3 contains 14 residues. V lost 5 bases and J lost 8; bases outside the gene matches: 5. Germline V CDR1 and CDR2: SGHRS, YFSETQ. This CDR3 is CASRVGLAGHEQFF. Here the CDR3 DNA reads TGCGCCAGCAGGGTGGGACTAGCGGGCCATGAGCAGTTCTTC.